Below, one T cell receptor (beta chain) is given with its context. No antigen is known for it. The data were taken from a study of T-cell memory formation after mild COVID-19. With V trimmed by 6 bases and J by 2 bases, 6 bases remained unmatched. Germline V gene sequence: CDR1 MNHEY, CDR2 SMNVEV (reference sequence). CDR3 length equals 16 residues. Regarding the study as a whole: Memory cells collected pre-infection included some clones that later responded, suggesting cross-reactive memory joined. Contracting CD8+ clones were enriched in EMRA, CD4+ mainly in CM and EM.

UMIs and sample barcodes were carried by the TCR alpha and TCR beta cDNA libraries that 5'RACE produced using constant-segment primers. TCRdb fed the 5' RACE reads into MiXCR, producing one record per CDR3 protein. The table has under 600,000 distinct CDR3 sequences, 20% to 25% seen once. Sequencing used PBMCs or a T cell subset sorted from them (not recorded which). The chain links TRBV27 to TRBJ2-6, with 8 bases identical to TRBD1. This sequence originates from an adult woman who had mild COVID-19 (a few samples of this study predate the infection). Cell type and time point are not known. The CDR3 loop is CASRTQGGTGANVLTF. In nucleotides, the CDR3 is TGTGCCAGCAGGACACAGGGGGGCACTGGGGCCAACGTCCTGACTTTC. The full variable domain, completed using reference TRBV27 and TRBJ2-6, is EAQVTQNPRYLITVTGKKLTVTCSQNMNHEYMSWYRQDPGLGLRQIYYSMNVEVTDKGDVPEGYKVSRKEKRNFPLILESPSPNQTSLYFCASRTQGGTGANVLTFGAGSRLTVL.